The present entry profiles one T cell receptor beta chain with its context. The antigen it binds to is not known. Base-call qualities are not available, and no considerably larger clone is one nucleotide away. This entry is derived from a study of cytomegalovirus exposure and HLA in healthy donors (dated by TCRdb to 2017 to 2019). About the study as a whole: An earlier analysis of 587 of the donors reported approximately 300 Gb of sequence data and approximately 120 million unique TCR beta sequences obtained from 150 million to 200 million T cells. An early release covering roughly 640 HLA-typed donors comprised approximately 300 gigabases of sequencing data and around 80 million unique TCR sequences. Of the approximately 370 genotyped donors, 65% to 90% were placed in the genetic ancestry cluster associated with self-reported Caucasian donors. The aim of the study was to test whether cataloging public T cell receptors could identify signatures of past pathogen exposure. The T cell repertoires of around 670 subjects were profiled by immunosequencing and related to cytomegalovirus serostatus. Along with the roughly 670-subject first cohort, a separate validation cohort of over 90 different subjects was used. High-throughput TCR immunosequencing, statistical association of individual TCRs with disease status, and machine learning were combined to predict cytomegalovirus infection status. A later analysis re-examined previously published TCR beta repertoires from about 700 donors and added high-resolution HLA genotyping to investigate patterns of TCR occurrence. Rather than drawing on any new phenotypic data, the later analysis identified candidate immune exposures from TCR beta sequences and the way those sequences occurred across donors. An earlier analysis of 587 of the donors used high-throughput TCR beta sequencing to judge whether each TCR beta V gene segment behaved as functional or pseudogenic. Donor age, sex, ethnicity and CMV serostatus were compiled alongside the repertoire data. A later genetic analysis used genome-wide SNP genotypes for about 60% of the roughly 700 donors, treating that subset as a discovery cohort. Every discovery cohort repertoire had been produced on one sequencing platform. Both class I and class II loci were covered by HLA typing, at four-digit resolution. Typing coverage varied by locus: roughly 620-630 donors for A, B, C, DRB1 and DQB1; 522 for DQA1; some 610 for DPA1; approximately 490 for DPB1. Because of strong linkage in the cohort, five DR-DQ haplotypes were treated as single units for association and clustering. On average, roughly 240,000 unique TCR beta nucleotide sequences were sequenced per donor among a few hundred genotyped donors of the cohort, with roughly 18% of those sequences being non-productive.

In total, over 600 healthy bone marrow donors made up the cohort. At the time of sampling, every cohort member was nominally healthy, though immune exposures that went unrecorded were likely present. The donor tested CMV seronegative and was one of the 352 seronegative cohort members. Every donor gave a peripheral blood sample, and the peripheral blood mononuclear cells from that sample were used for TCR beta sequencing. The Qiagen DNeasy Blood Extraction Kit was used to extract genomic DNA from the blood cell samples. The CDR3 holds 13 amino acids from the cysteine to the phenylalanine. The only DNA kept is the CDR3, 39 bases in frame from the first base. After removal of 3 bases from V and 6 bases from J, the junction retains 4 bases not matched to a gene. From the germline V gene, CDR1 is SGDLS and CDR2 is YYNGEE. The receptor library was made with the immunoSEQ multiplex PCR assay. For the multiplex PCR, a mixture combining 60 forward primers for TCR Vbeta segments and 13 reverse primers for TCR Jbeta segments was used. The CDR3 region of rearranged TCR beta genes was amplified from genomic DNA with a multiplex PCR assay. The amplified TCR beta libraries were sequenced on the Illumina HiSeq System as 87-base-pair reads. The source study handled its data this way. In a later analysis, 77 million or so unique TCR beta chains were counted across the 690 or so repertoires, and roughly 11 million of these chains were shared by at least two donors. Raw reads were error-corrected and collapsed into unique sequences with a nearest-neighbor algorithm that merged closely related sequences to remove PCR and sequencing errors. CDR3 sequences were aligned to IMGT reference sequences to assign V, D and J gene segments. For a sequence to be retained, a match of at least six nucleotides was required to both a V gene segment and a J gene segment. Rearrangements were called productive when the CDR3 lacked stop codons and stayed in frame with V and J; all others were non-productive. Following IMGT convention, CDR3 was defined as the stretch from the second conserved V-encoded cysteine to the conserved J-encoded phenylalanine. Sequences without an unambiguous match to a single V gene segment were excluded from the earlier analysis of 450 to 750 of the donors. In an earlier analysis of several hundred of the donors, V segments were called functional above 56.7% productive rearrangements and were called segregating when the between-donor standard deviation exceeded 5%. A statistical classification framework was developed to diagnose cytomegalovirus status using the catalog of TCR beta chain sequences. A later analysis assigned V and J genes by comparing TCR nucleotide sequences with IMGT/GENE-DB human TR gene sequences. In a later analysis, CDR3 sequences and most-parsimonious VDJ recombination scenarios were assigned using the TCRdist pipeline. In a later analysis, each TCR beta chain was defined by its CDR3 amino acid sequence together with its V-gene family, and reads lacking a unique V-gene family were excluded. To address suspected cross-contamination and a sequencing artifact, a later analysis removed 592 highly shared, low-generation-probability nucleotide sequences. In a later analysis, a clonal expansion index for each public chain was calculated from normalized within-repertoire ranks of inferred template counts. In a later analysis, generation probabilities were computed using a VDJ recombination model fitted to out-of-frame rearrangements, and the results were checked against IGoR. Hypergeometric tests were used in a later analysis to score TCR-TCR, TCR-HLA and TCR-CMV co-occurrence, with a repertoire-size bias correction applied to the TCR pairs. A later analysis estimated false discovery rates by permuting HLA or CMV assignments 20 times. In a later analysis, co-occurring TCRs were grouped using DBSCAN, and TCRdist sequence similarity was added for clustering within HLA-allele-positive subsets. For co-occurrence clustering, repertoires with fewer than 30,000 or more than 120,000 public chains were excluded, along with four or five repertoires with anomalous nucleotide sharing. TCRdb took over this immuneACCESS table, retaining in-frame rearrangements with V and J assigned. Such tables are incomplete; in checked studies, under half of the missing clones stem from an unresolved V gene, and the remainder is unexplained. The V and J calls and clone size are taken from that table; D and trimming were inferred from the DNA. A total of 100,000 or so clones appear in this sample, approximately 84% of them only once. Of the sample, about 2% falls within the top ten clones.

Study-level results and caveats: In an earlier analysis of roughly 560 of the donors, most TCR beta V segments were observed in productive rearrangements about 90% or about 30% of the time, broadly matching IMGT annotations. Correlated functional status among segregating V segments might reflect linkage disequilibrium, but an unknown experimental factor could not be ruled out. Across donors, most TCR sequences were observed very rarely, whereas some public TCRs were present in many individuals. Three of the identified cytomegalovirus-associated TCR beta chains were confirmed in vitro to be specific for cytomegalovirus antigens. The classifier was reported to diagnose cytomegalovirus status with high specificity and sensitivity in both the original and validation cohorts. A later analysis found that most CMV-associated TCR beta chains appeared HLA-restricted, with HLA associations seemingly driven largely by CMV exposure. A further reported finding was that TCR beta sequences accurately predicted the HLA-A and HLA-B alleles for most subjects in the first cohort. In this cohort, only TCR beta chains were sequenced, and detectable features were limited by the absence of alpha or paired-chain data. The study listed approximately 150 TCR beta chains as associated with cytomegalovirus. A later analysis associated approximately 17,000 TCR beta sequences with specific HLA alleles at a false discovery rate of 0.05. A later analysis reported that several top co-occurrence clusters appeared linked to parvovirus B19, influenza, CMV and Epstein-Barr virus. A later analysis found that HLA-associated TCR beta chains were more clonally expanded and had lower generation probabilities than equally common non-associated chains. When HLA alleles, especially DR and DQ, strongly co-occurred, TCR associations were difficult to assign to individual alleles. The authors suggested that the approach could potentially be extended to other disease states and immunological phenotypes. HLA typing was unavailable for some donors at each locus, so association tests used only the typed subset. The 87-base-pair reads could not distinguish some IMGT-functional V segments, including TRBV6-2 and TRBV6-3, so those segments were excluded. V-gene and J-gene trimming of TCR beta chains was associated with a missense DCLRE1C variant in a later genetic analysis, and the association was replicated in an independent cohort. In a later analysis, TCR association rates were found to vary across HLA loci, with the most associated TCRs seen for DRB1 alleles and the fewest for HLA-C alleles. Presence/absence analyses assumed roughly uniform sequencing depth across donors, an assumption that may not hold. The sequencing pipeline was judged likely to have produced a cluster of highly shared sequence variants as a technical artifact. Immune exposure information for the cohort was limited to CMV serostatus. According to a later genetic analysis, donors in an Asian-associated ancestry cluster had fewer N-insertions in productive TCRs than the approximately 670-donor mean. Roughly 17 rarely observed V segments, including chromosome 9 orphons, were excluded from the earlier analysis of about 500 of the donors because counts were too low.

Sequenced material: PBMCs. The chain uses TRBV9 and TRBJ1-2; 8 of the junction bases match TRBD1. The TCR originated in a man younger than 30 in good health and CMV-seronegative. The bases read TGTGCCAGCAGCGCGCAGGGGGCGAATGGCTACACCTTC. This yields the protein CASSAQGANGYTF.